One and the same sample provided the 8 T cell receptor beta chains below, sequenced in a study of T cell changes during pregnancy in multiple sclerosis. Measured with immunoSEQ multiplex PCR; TCRdb has only the in-frame clones, and not every one. The sample includes roughly 50,000 clones, around 94% seen only once; the top ten take 0.25%. This sample comprised CD4+ T cells from peripheral blood mononuclear cells, obtained in the third trimester of pregnancy. Receptors originate from a female donor with multiple sclerosis, enrolled in a pregnancy study.

This clone was seen only once. The chain carries TRBV2 and TRBJ2-7, with unresolved D. The CDR3 extends over 11 amino acids. V lost 5 bases and J 2 bases, leaving 4 bases between the germline ends. Germline CDR1 and CDR2: SNHLY and FYNNEI. This CDR3 is CASSYTYEQYF. The CDR3, as DNA: TGTGCCAGCAGTTACACCTACGAGCAGTACTTC.

The chain couples TRBV4-2 to TRBJ2-2, with 10 bases aligning to TRBD2. The V gene end was trimmed by 5 bases and the J gene end by 7 bases; junction bases not matched to a gene: 7. The CDR3 contains 15 residues. Germline loops: CDR1 LGHNA, CDR2 YNFKEQ. CDR3 in amino acids: CASSERAGGFGELFF. DNA for the CDR3: TGTGCCAGCAGCGAGAGAGCGGGAGGGTTCGGGGAGCTGTTTTTT.

This rearrangement joins TRBV7-2 to TRBJ2-7, with 11 positions matching TRBD2. Looked up from germline, CDR1 is SGHTA and CDR2 is FQGNSA. V lost 1 base, J lost 3 bases, and 8 bases stayed unmatched. The CDR3 length is 17 residues. The CDR3 loop reads CASSLGVATSGSYEQYF. CDR3 nucleotide sequence: TGTGCCAGCAGCTTAGGAGTTGCTACTAGCGGGAGCTACGAGCAGTACTTC.

The chain recombines TRBV7-2 with TRBJ2-2; D ambiguous. Germline-derived CDR1 and CDR2 are SGHTA and FQGNSA. This CDR3 has 13 residues. V lost 5 bases and J lost 10, with 14 bases in between. The CDR3 here is CASSTRQGEELFF. Written as DNA, the CDR3 is TGTGCCAGCAGCACCCGACAAGGCGAGGAGCTGTTTTTT.

V is TRBV7-2 and J is TRBJ2-4; 8 positions agree with TRBD1. This CDR3 has 14 amino acids. V lost 2 bases, J lost 6 bases, and 3 bases stayed unmatched. Germline CDR1 SGHTA, CDR2 FQGNSA. In nucleotides, the CDR3 is TGTGCCAGCAGCTTATTACAGGGGGGAAACATTCAGTACTTC. The encoded protein is CASSLLQGGNIQYF.

The chain couples TRBV5-1 to TRBJ2-1; D is possibly TRBD2 (5 bases). This CDR3 comprises 13 residues. The V end was cut by 1 base, the J end by 5 bases, with 7 bases between. Per germline, CDR1 SGHRS and CDR2 YFSETQ. CDR3 DNA sequence: TGCGCCAGCAGCTTGTCTAGCAACAATGAGCAGTTCTTC. The encoded protein is CASSLSSNNEQFF.

This clone was picked up one time. V gene TRBV5-1 combines with J gene TRBJ2-7; D may be TRBD2 (6 bases). The CDR3 length is 16 residues. Germline CDR1 and CDR2: SGHRS and YFSETQ. The V gene lost 4 bases and the J gene lost 3 bases, with 20 bases spanning the gap. The CDR3 nucleotides are TGCGCCAGCAGCCCCCGGGGCGGGGCGGTAGACTACGAGCAGTACTTC. The encoded protein is CASSPRGGAVDYEQYF.

This clone was counted a single time. The chain is built from TRBV6-5 and TRBJ2-5; 9 nucleotides match TRBD2. Germline CDR1 and CDR2: MNHEY and SVGAGI. This CDR3 region has 13 residues. Trimming at V came to 8 bases and at J to 5 bases, leaving 6 bases not matched to a gene. CDR3 protein: CASGAGGPETQYF. CDR3 sequence (DNA): TGTGCCAGCGGGGCGGGGGGGCCCGAGACCCAGTACTTC.